What follows are 10 T cell receptor beta chains derived from one specimen sequenced in a study of blood T cells in healthy people across ages. A second PCR, run for about 7 to 12 cycles, used a sample-barcoded 5' primer plus a J-beta primer mix. One entry per CDR3 protein results from TCRdb running MiXCR on the 5' RACE reads. Seen here are 800,000 to 1,300,000 distinct CDR3 sequences, roughly a quarter observed once, and the top ten hold 0.65% to 0.95%. The data were also submitted as part of a second study, on T cells of mothers and their children.

The sequencing input was blood. These receptors originate from a girl aged 2 to 9 in good health.

At least ten counts were recorded for this clonotype. The rearrangement uses TRBV7-3 and TRBJ2-5; 10 bases line up with TRBD1. Trimming took 4 bases from V and 3 from J; bases not matched to a gene: 2. Germline CDR1 reads SGHTA; CDR2 reads FQGTGA. The length of the CDR3 is 14 residues. The CDR3 sequence is CASSSTGGEETQYF. Written as DNA, the CDR3 is TGTGCCAGCAGCTCGACAGGGGGCGAAGAGACCCAGTACTTC.

This clonotype showed up just a few times. J is TRBJ1-1 and V is TRBV5-1; D is unclear. Germline CDR1 SGHRS, CDR2 YFSETQ. CDR3 length equals 13 residues. Deletions cut 6 bases from V and 4 bases from J, with 13 bases between. Written as DNA, the CDR3 is TGCGCCAGCAAAGCAGCCGGGAGCACTGAAGCTTTCTTT. Its protein is CASKAAGSTEAFF. Filled out from reference TRBV5-1 and TRBJ1-1, the complete variable domain reads KAGVTQTPRYLIKTRGQQVTLSCSPISGHRSVSWYQQTPGQGLQFLFEYFSETQRNKGNFPGRFSGRQFSNSRSEMNVSTLELGDSALYLCASKAAGSTEAFFGQGTRLTVV.

This clonotype was recorded a few times. The chain has TRBV12-3 or TRBV12-4 and TRBJ1-2, with D perhaps matching TRBD1 (5 bases). The ends were cut back, 1 base at V and 7 bases at J, with 13 bases in the middle. There are 14 residues in the CDR3. In nucleotides, the CDR3 is TGTGCCAGCAGTTTAGTAGGGCCGAGGGGTGGCTACACCTTC. This codes for CASSLVGPRGGYTF.

This clonotype was detected only a few times. The chain couples TRBV4-2 to TRBJ2-2; 8 nucleotides align to TRBD1. Germline V gives CDR1 LGHNA, CDR2 YNFKEQ. The CDR3 is made up of 16 amino acids. Trimming cost V 3 bases and J 4 bases; bases outside gene matches: 7. In DNA form, the CDR3 reads TGTGCCAGCAGCCACGCCGGACAGGGAAGCACCGGGGAGCTGTTTTTT. It codes for CASSHAGQGSTGELFF.

This rearrangement joins TRBV24-1 to TRBJ2-5; TRBD2 agrees at 13 bases. The J call may be incorrect, as the DNA end agrees better with TRBJ2-1. This CDR3 region has 15 residues. Germline V CDR1 and CDR2: KGHDR, SFDVKD. CDR3 region: CATSDFGLAGDEQFF. The CDR3 DNA is TGTGCCACCAGTGATTTTGGACTAGCGGGAGATGAGCAGTTCTTC.

The sample holds a few counts of this clonotype. V gene TRBV5-1 combines with J gene TRBJ1-2; D may be TRBD1 (5 bases). The V gene lost 1 base and the J gene lost 7 bases, with 11 bases spanning the gap. This CDR3 comprises 13 residues. CDR1 SGHRS and CDR2 YFSETQ come from the germline V gene. In nucleotides, the CDR3 is TGCGCCAGCAGCTTGATTACGGGGACTGGCTACACCTTC. It translates to CASSLITGTGYTF.

The V call is TRBV7-3, the J call TRBJ1-5; unclear D gene. Trimming took 5 bases from V and 3 from J, leaving 8 bases between them. Germline CDR1 and CDR2: SGHTA and FQGTGA. This CDR3 contains 13 residues. CDR3 sequence reads: CASSREHNQPQHF. In DNA, the CDR3 is TGTGCCAGCAGCCGGGAGCACAATCAGCCCCAGCATTTT. The whole variable domain, filled in from reference TRBV7-3 and TRBJ1-5, reads GAGVSQTPSNKVTEKGKYVELRCDPISGHTALYWYRQSLGQGPEFLIYFQGTGAADDSGLPNDRFFAVRPEGSVSTLKIQRTERGDSAVYLCASSREHNQPQHFGDGTRLSIL.

This clonotype was seen a handful of times. J is TRBJ2-1 and V is TRBV12-3 or TRBV12-4; TRBD2 aligns across 8 bases. This CDR3 region has 15 residues. V was pared by 9 bases and J by 5 bases, with 12 bases of the junction left unmatched. CDR3 sequence (DNA): TGTGCCAGTACTTACGGGACTAGTTTCGACAATGAGCAGTTCTTC. Translation: CASTYGTSFDNEQFF.

This clonotype was seen a handful of times. The chain combines TRBV15 with TRBJ2-5, with D possibly matching TRBD1 (5 bases). The CDR3 contains 15 residues. Trimming removed 2 bases from V and 2 bases from J, with 12 bases in between. CDR1 is LNHNV and CDR2 is YYDKDF in the germline V gene (reference sequence). CDR3 sequence: CATSRFGATQETQYF. CDR3 nucleotides: TGTGCCACCAGCAGATTTGGGGCCACACAAGAGACCCAGTACTTC.

This chain uses TRBV20-1 with TRBJ2-5; 8 positions agree with TRBD2. Germline CDR1 and CDR2: DFQATT and SNEGSKA (reference sequence). V shed 6 bases, J shed 1 base, and the junction held 13 bases outside the gene matches. This CDR3 comprises 16 residues. The CDR3 loop is CSAATGLSGGQETQYF. The CDR3 DNA is TGCAGTGCCGCGACCGGACTAAGCGGGGGCCAAGAGACCCAGTACTTC.